The T cell receptor beta chain under discussion was sequenced for a study of OX40 agonist ivuxolimab in advanced cancers. Study summary: The diagnoses of dose-escalation patients were hepatocellular carcinoma, melanoma, renal cell or head and neck cancer.

Germline loops: CDR1 SGHNT, CDR2 YYREEE (reference sequence). V was trimmed by 1 base and J by 4 bases, leaving 0 bases between them. The length of the CDR3 is 11 residues. Profiled with immunoSEQ multiplex PCR; TCRdb holds only in-frame clones, not every one. The table shows about 68,000 clones, with roughly nine tenths occurring only once. Sequenced here: CD4+ or CD8+ T cells sorted from blood, sampled in a trial of the OX40 agonist ivuxolimab. The chain recombines TRBV5-4 with TRBJ2-1; D gene ambiguous. This clonotype was sampled from an adult with an advanced solid tumor such as melanoma, head and neck, liver or kidney cancer. The CDR3, as DNA: TGTGCCAGCAGCTTGTACAATGAGCAGTTCTTC. Amino acids: CASSLYNEQFF.